The T cell receptor beta chain under discussion was sequenced for a study of beta chain features in type 1 diabetes. Study in general: The samples had around 98 million sorted cells examined in all.

Per germline, CDR1 MDHEN and CDR2 SYDVKM. The CDR3 runs 15 residues. After removal of 2 bases from V and 5 bases from J, the junction contained 9 bases not matched to a gene. The whole isolated RNA underwent reverse transcription, so sequencing captured expressed TCRB transcripts. TCRdb's copy holds only in-frame clones and misses some; the assay was immunoSEQ multiplex PCR. The sample lists a few hundred thousand clones, 24% occurring once. This clone has only a few counts. What it binds is unknown. General study results and limits: Shortening of TCRB CDR3s, moderate but significant, appeared in all four CD4+ subsets of Type 1 diabetes patients. The study left unresolved whether HLA type influences TCRB rearrangement.

Sequenced material: naive CD4+ T cells from blood. This TCR came from a woman aged 30 to 39 with type 1 diabetes. The chain links TRBV28 to TRBJ2-7, with 7 bases lining up with TRBD2. The CDR3 loop reads CASSLVTAGEHEQYF. The CDR3 coding sequence is TGTGCCAGCAGTTTAGTTACCGCGGGAGAGCACGAGCAGTACTTC.